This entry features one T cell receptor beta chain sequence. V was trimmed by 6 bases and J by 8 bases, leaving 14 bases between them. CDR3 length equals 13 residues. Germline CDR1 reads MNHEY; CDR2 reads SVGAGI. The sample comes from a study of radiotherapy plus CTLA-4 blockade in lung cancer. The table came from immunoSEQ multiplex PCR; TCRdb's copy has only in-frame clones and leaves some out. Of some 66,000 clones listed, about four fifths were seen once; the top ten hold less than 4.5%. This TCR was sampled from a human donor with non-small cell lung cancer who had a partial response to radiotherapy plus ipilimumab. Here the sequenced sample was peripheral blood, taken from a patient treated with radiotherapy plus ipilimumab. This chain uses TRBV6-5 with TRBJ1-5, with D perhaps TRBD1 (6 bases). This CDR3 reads CASSLYYREPQHF. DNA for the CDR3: TGTGCCAGCAGCCTGTATTACAGGGAGCCCCAGCATTTT.